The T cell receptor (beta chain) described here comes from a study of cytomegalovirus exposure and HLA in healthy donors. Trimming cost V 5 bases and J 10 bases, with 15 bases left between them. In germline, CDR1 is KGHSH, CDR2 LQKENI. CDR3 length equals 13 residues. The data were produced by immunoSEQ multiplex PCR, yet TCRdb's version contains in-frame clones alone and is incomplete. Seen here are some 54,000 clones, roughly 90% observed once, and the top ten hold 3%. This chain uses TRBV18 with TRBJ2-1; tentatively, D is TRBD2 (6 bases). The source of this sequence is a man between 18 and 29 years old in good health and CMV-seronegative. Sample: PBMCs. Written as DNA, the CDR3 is TGTGCCAGCTCAGCCTTAGCGGAGAAGGAGCAGTTCTTC. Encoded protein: CASSALAEKEQFF.